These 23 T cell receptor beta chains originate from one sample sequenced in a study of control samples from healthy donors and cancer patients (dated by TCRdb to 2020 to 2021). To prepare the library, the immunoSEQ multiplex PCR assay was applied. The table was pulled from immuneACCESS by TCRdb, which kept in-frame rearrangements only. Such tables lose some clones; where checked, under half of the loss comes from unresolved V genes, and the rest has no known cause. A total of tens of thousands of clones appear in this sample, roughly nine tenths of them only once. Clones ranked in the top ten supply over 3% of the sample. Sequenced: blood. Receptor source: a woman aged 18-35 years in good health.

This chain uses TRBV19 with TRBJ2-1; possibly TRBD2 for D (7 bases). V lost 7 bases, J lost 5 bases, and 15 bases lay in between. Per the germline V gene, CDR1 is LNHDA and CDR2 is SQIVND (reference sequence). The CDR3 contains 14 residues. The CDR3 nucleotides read TGTGCCAGTAACCGGGGGGCTGGGGACAATGAGCAGTTCTTC. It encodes CASNRGAGDNEQFF.

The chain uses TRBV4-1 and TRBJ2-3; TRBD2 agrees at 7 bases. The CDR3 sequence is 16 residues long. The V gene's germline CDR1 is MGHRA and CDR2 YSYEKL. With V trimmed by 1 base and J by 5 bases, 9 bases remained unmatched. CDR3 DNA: TGCGCCAGCAGCCAAGTTTACGGGGGGTCTCGAGATACGCAGTATTTT. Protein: CASSQVYGGSRDTQYF.

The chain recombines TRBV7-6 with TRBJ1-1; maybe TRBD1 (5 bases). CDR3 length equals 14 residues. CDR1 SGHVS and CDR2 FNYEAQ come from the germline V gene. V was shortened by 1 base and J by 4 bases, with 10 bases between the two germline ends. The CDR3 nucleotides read TGTGCCAGCAGCTTAGAGGTCGGGGGCACTGAAGCTTTCTTT. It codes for CASSLEVGGTEAFF.

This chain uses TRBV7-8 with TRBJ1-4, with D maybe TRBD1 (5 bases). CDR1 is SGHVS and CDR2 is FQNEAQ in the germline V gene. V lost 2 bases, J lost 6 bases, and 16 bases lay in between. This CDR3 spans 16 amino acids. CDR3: CASSLISGGRDEKLFF. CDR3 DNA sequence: TGTGCCAGCAGCTTAATATCGGGGGGGAGGGATGAAAAACTGTTTTTT.

The CDR3 DNA reads as TGTGCCAGCAGCTTAGGTGTGTCAGTCTCTGGGGCCAACGTCCTGACTTTC. Protein: CASSLGVSVSGANVLTF. This chain uses TRBV11-3 with TRBJ2-6; D call uncertain. This CDR3 has 17 amino acids. The germline V gene has CDR1 SGHNT and CDR2 YENEEA. V was clipped by 1 base and J by 0 bases, with 10 bases between them.

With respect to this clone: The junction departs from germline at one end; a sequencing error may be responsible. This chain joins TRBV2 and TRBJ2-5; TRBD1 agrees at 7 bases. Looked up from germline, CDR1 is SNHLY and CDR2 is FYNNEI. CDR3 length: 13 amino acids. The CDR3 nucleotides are TGTGCCAATAGACAGGGCCTCCAAGAGATCCAGTACTTC. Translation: CANRQGLQEIQYF. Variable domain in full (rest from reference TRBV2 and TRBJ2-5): EPEVTQTPSHQVTQMGQEVILRCVPISNHLYFYWYRQILGQKVEFLVSFYNNEISEKSEIFDDQFSVERPDGSNFTLKIRSTKLEDSAMYFCANRQGLQEIQYFGPGTRLLVL.

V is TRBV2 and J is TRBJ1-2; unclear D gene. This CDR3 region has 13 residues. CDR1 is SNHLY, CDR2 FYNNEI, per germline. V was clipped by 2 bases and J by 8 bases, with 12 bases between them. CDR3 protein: CASSESGVSGYTF. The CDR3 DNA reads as TGTGCCAGCAGTGAAAGTGGGGTAAGCGGCTACACCTTC.

This chain's CDR3 is CASSEILAEYNEQFF. In DNA, the CDR3 is TGTGCCAGCAGTGAAATACTAGCGGAATACAATGAGCAGTTCTTC. This sequence joins TRBV6-1 and TRBJ2-1, with TRBD2 identical over 8 bases. This CDR3 has 15 residues. The trim removed 2 bases at V and 4 bases at J, leaving 4 bases unmatched. Germline CDR1 and CDR2: MNHNS and SASEGT.

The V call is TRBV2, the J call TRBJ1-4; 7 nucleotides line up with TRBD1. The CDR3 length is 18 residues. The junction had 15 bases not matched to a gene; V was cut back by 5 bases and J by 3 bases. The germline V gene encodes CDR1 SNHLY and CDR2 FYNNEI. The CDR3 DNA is TGTGCCAGCAGTCCTGGTCGAGGGGGCGTCGACCCTAATGAAAAACTGTTTTTT. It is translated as CASSPGRGGVDPNEKLFF.

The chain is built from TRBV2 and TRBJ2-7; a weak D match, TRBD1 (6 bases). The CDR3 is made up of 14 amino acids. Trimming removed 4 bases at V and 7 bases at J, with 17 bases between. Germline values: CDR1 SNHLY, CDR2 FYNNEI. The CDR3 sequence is CASSGVGAQREQYF. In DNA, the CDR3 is TGTGCCAGCAGTGGCGTGGGGGCACAGCGAGAGCAGTACTTC.

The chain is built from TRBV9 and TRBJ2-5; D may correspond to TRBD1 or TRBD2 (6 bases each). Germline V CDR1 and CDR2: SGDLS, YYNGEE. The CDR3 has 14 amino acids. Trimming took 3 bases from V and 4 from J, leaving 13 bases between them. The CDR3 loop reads CASSAEGGGETQYF. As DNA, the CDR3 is TGTGCCAGCAGCGCTGAAGGAGGGGGAGAGACCCAGTACTTC.

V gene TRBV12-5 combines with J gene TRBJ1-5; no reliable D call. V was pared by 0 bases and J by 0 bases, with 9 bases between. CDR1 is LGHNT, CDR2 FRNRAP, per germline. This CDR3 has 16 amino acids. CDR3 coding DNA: TGTGCTAGTGGTTTGGTCGGAGATAATAGCAATCAGCCCCAGCATTTT. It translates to CASGLVGDNSNQPQHF.

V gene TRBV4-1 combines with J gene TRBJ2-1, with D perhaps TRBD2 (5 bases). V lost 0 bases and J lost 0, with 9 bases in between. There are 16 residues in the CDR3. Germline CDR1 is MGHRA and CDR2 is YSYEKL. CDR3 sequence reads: CASSQDAGSSYNEQFF. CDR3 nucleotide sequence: TGCGCCAGCAGCCAAGACGCGGGTAGCTCCTACAATGAGCAGTTCTTC.

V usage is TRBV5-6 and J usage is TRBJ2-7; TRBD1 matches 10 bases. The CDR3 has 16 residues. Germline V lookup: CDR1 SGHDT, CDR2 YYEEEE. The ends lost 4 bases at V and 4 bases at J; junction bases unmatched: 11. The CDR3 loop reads CASSPGTGEKAYEQYF. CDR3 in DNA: TGTGCCAGCAGCCCGGGGACAGGGGAGAAAGCTTACGAGCAGTACTTC.

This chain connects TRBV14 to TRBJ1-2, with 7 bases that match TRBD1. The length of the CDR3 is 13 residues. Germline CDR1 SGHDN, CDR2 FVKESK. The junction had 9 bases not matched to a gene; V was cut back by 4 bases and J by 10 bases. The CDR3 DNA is TGTGCCAGCAGCCTCCGGGACAGCGATGCCTACACCTTC. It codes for CASSLRDSDAYTF.

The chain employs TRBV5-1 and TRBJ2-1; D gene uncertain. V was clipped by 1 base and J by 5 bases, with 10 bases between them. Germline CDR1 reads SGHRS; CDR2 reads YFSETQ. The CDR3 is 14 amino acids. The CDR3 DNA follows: TGCGCCAGCAGCTTGTTAGGGTTCGACAATGAGCAGTTCTTC. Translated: CASSLLGFDNEQFF.

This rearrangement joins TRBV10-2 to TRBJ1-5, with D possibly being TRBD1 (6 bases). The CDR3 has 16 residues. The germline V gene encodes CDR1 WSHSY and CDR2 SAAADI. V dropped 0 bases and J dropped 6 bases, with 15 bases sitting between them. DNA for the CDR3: TGCGCCAGCAGTGAGTCGGGGGGGGCTCTGAGTCAGCCCCAGCATTTT. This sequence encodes CASSESGGALSQPQHF.

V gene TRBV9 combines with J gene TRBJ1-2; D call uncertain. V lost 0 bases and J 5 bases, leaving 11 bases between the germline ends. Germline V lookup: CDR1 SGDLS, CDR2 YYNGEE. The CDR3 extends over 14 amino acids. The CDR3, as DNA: TGTGCCAGCAGCGTAGGCCAGCCGGCGTATGGCTACACCTTC. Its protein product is CASSVGQPAYGYTF.

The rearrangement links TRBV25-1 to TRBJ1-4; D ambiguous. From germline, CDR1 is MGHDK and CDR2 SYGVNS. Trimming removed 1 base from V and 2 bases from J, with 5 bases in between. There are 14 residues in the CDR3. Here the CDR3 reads CASSESETNEKLFF. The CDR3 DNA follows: TGTGCCAGCAGTGAATCCGAGACTAATGAAAAACTGTTTTTT. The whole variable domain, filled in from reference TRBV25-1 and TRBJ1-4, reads EADIYQTPRYLVIGTGKKITLECSQTMGHDKMYWYQQDPGMELHLIHYSYGVNSTEKGDLSSESTVSRIRTEHFPLTLESARPSHTSQYLCASSESETNEKLFFGSGTQLSVL.

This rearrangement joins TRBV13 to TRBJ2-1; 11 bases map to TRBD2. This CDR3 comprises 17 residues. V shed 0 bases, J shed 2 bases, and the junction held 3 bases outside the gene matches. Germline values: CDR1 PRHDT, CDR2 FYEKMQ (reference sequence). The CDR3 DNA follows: TGTGCCAGCAGCTTAGGACTAGCGGGGGAGCCCTACAATGAGCAGTTCTTC. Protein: CASSLGLAGEPYNEQFF. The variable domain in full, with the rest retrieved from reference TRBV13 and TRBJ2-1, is AAGVIQSPRHLIKEKRETATLKCYPIPRHDTVYWYQQGPGQDPQFLISFYEKMQSDKGSIPDRFSAQQFSDYHSELNMSSLELGDSALYFCASSLGLAGEPYNEQFFGPGTRLTVL.

The CDR3 spells CASRGIDTANTEAFF. The CDR3 DNA reads as TGCGCCAGCCGAGGGATAGACACGGCAAACACTGAAGCTTTCTTT. V gene TRBV5-1 combines with J gene TRBJ1-1; D remains ambiguous. V gave up 7 bases and J gave up 2 bases, with 18 bases separating them. The CDR3 extends over 15 amino acids. Germline V gives CDR1 SGHRS, CDR2 YFSETQ.

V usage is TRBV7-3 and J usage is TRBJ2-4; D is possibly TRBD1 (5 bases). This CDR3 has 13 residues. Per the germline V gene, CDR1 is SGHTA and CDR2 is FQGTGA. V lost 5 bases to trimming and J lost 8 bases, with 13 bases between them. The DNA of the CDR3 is TGTGCCAGCAGCCGAGAGCCAGGGTACATTCAGTACTTC. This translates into CASSREPGYIQYF.

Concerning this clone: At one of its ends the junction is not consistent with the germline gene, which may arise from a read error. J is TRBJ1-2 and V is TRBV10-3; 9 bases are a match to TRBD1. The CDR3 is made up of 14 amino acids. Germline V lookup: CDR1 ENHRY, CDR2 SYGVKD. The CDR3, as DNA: TGTGCCATCAGCACTGACAGGGGGGACTATAGCTACACCTTC. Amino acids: CAISTDRGDYSYTF.